The sample holds a few counts of the clone carrying this T cell receptor (beta chain). Its antigen is still unknown. The V end lost 5 bases, the J end lost 4 bases, and 12 bases lay between the germline ends. The germline V gene encodes CDR1 GTSNPN and CDR2 SVGIG (reference sequence). This CDR3 has 13 residues. RNA transcripts served as the template for amplifying TCR beta CDR3 regions. During a first-round RT-PCR of the TCR CDR3, the HTBI primer set was used. TCRdb ran MiXCR on the multiplex PCR reads and lists one entry per CDR3 protein. The sample consists of roughly 290,000 distinct CDR3 sequences, about 15% of them appearing once. Every diagnosis used clinical symptoms, serum thyroxine and TRAb, thyroid ultrasound and orbital computed tomography. Cells are PBMCs isolated from roughly 10 ml of fresh blood. This sample was taken from a study of T cells in Graves' hyperthyroidism and ophthalmopathy.

General study results and limits: Ophthalmopathy stood apart from stable hyperthyroidism in a 13 V-J model.

The TCR comes from a woman aged 60-75 years with Graves' ophthalmopathy. The sample consisted of blood. The chain uses TRBV30 and TRBJ2-4; TRBD2 is a possible D gene (6 bases). In nucleotides, the CDR3 is TGTGCCTGGTCTACTAGCCGAAAAAACATTCAGTACTTC. Its translation is CAWSTSRKNIQYF.